This T cell receptor beta chain was sequenced during a study of identical twins. General observations from the study: Carriage of fewer insertions was seen in abundant cord blood beta clonotypes, whereas memory repertoires showed none. Where beta out-of-frame sequences were concerned, excess twin sharing was weaker.

This CDR3 comprises 14 residues. Germline lookup yields CDR1 WNHNN and CDR2 SYGVQD (reference sequence). V was trimmed by 8 bases and J by 3 bases, leaving 13 bases between them. TCRdb reanalysed the 5' RACE reads using MiXCR and keeps one entry per CDR3 protein. The profile shows around 470,000 distinct CDR3 sequences, more than 13% of them singletons. For this clonotype: Its cognate antigen is unknown.

This sample was also put to use in a study of yellow fever vaccine responses in identical twins.

The clonotype originates from a young woman in good health. The chain links TRBV10-1 to TRBJ1-4; possibly TRBD1 for D (6 bases). Material for sequencing was CD4+ T cells sorted from blood. CDR3 residues: CASVRQVPNEKLFF. The CDR3 coding sequence is TGCGCCAGCGTAAGACAGGTGCCTAATGAAAAACTGTTTTTT.